This TCR beta chain was sequenced for a study of CD8+ T cells in alopecia areata. Overall study: Treated patients were dosed with oral tofacitinib, taking 5 to 10 mg twice daily.

Sequencing relied on a cDNA template that was reverse transcribed from extracted RNA. TCRdb's copy holds only in-frame clones and misses some; the assay was immunoSEQ multiplex PCR. Here the sample spans around 100,000 clones, around 44% being singletons. General study results and limits: Especially in alopecia totalis/universalis, lesional scalp showed greater clonality than normal scalp did. Tofacitinib delivered significant drops in scalp clonality and in expanded CD8+ clones among the top 100.

Trimming took 2 bases from V and 3 from J; bases not matched to a gene: 4. The CDR3 length is 13 residues. The germline CDR1 and CDR2 sequences are GTSNPN and SVGIG (reference sequence). This sample's treatment: oral pan-JAK inhibitor, 5-10 mg twice daily. Samples from alopecia areata patients were lesional scalp punch biopsies and peripheral blood. A single count supports this clone. Its matching antigen is unknown. The input for sequencing was CD8+ T cells sorted from blood, taken at week 24, from a patient treated with tofacitinib. The J gene is TRBJ2-7, the V gene TRBV30; 7 nucleotides align to TRBD2. The sequence came from a human donor with alopecia areata. CDR3 DNA: TGTGCCTGGAGTTGGGCTAGCGGCTACGAGCAGTACTTC. This gives the protein CAWSWASGYEQYF. Using reference TRBV30 and TRBJ2-7 for the parts outside the CDR3, the full variable domain is SQTIHQWPATLVQPVGSPLSLECTVEGTSNPNLYWYRQAAGRGLQLLFYSVGIGQISSEVPQNLSASRPQDRQFILSSKKLLLSDSGFYLCAWSWASGYEQYFGPGTRLTVT.